The source of this T cell receptor beta chain is a study of blood T cell repertoires in COVID-19. Overall study: Collection of acute and convalescent COVID-19 samples took place in the United States, Italy and Spain.

The CDR3 consists of 15 residues. The V end lost 2 bases, the J end lost 4 bases, and 14 bases lay between the germline ends. CDR1 is MNHEY, CDR2 SMNVEV, per germline (reference sequence). This table comes from immunoSEQ multiplex PCR, and its TCRdb copy is limited to in-frame clones, with some not included. The sample has around 60,000 clones; 55% to 80% are singletons. The receptor was derived from a woman between 70 and 85 years old with COVID-19, enrolled during active disease. The material sequenced was peripheral blood. The V gene is TRBV27, the J gene TRBJ1-2; D might be TRBD1 (5 bases). The CDR3 loop is CASSLRVDNSYGYTF. CDR3 DNA sequence: TGTGCCAGCAGTTTAAGGGTGGACAACAGCTATGGCTACACCTTC.